Below, 13 T cell receptor beta chains from the same sample are listed, as sequenced in a study of response to subunit inactivated influenza vaccine. TCRdb passed the RT-PCR reads through MiXCR, listing each CDR3 protein once. Of about 500,000 distinct CDR3 sequences listed, approximately 16% are singletons. The material was CD4+ T cells sorted from PBMCs, obtained about 24 months after vaccination. Receptors were obtained from a man between 50 and 70 years old who received an inactivated influenza vaccine.

This clonotype turned up a few times. The CDR3 sequence: CASSQPKFTGELFF. The CDR3 nucleotides read TGCGCCAGCAGCCAGCCAAAGTTCACCGGGGAGCTGTTTTTT. The chain uses TRBV4-1 and TRBJ2-2, with unresolved D. Trimming took off 3 bases at V and 4 bases at J, with 9 bases between the two ends. Germline-derived CDR1 and CDR2 are MGHRA and YSYEKL. The CDR3 runs to 14 residues.

The J gene is TRBJ2-7, the V gene TRBV11-2; D not resolved. The CDR3 totals 12 residues. V gave up 0 bases and J gave up 5 bases, with 5 bases separating them. Germline loops: CDR1 SGHAT, CDR2 FQNNGV. CDR3 protein: CASSLEFHEQYF. The CDR3 bases are TGTGCCAGCAGCTTAGAATTCCACGAGCAGTACTTC. The whole variable domain, remainder taken from reference TRBV11-2 and TRBJ2-7, is EAGVAQSPRYKIIEKRQSVAFWCNPISGHATLYWYQQILGQGPKLLIQFQNNGVVDDSQLPKDRFSAERLKGVDSTLKIQPAKLEDSAVYLCASSLEFHEQYFGPGTRLTVT.

This clonotype appeared a few times. The chain uses TRBV20-1 and TRBJ2-1, with unresolved D. V lost 0 bases and J 9 bases, leaving 9 bases between the germline ends. The CDR3 extends over 12 amino acids. Germline V gene sequence: CDR1 DFQATT, CDR2 SNEGSKA (reference sequence). The chain's CDR3 is CSARESSREQFF. CDR3 in DNA: TGCAGTGCTAGAGAATCGTCGCGTGAGCAGTTCTTC.

V gene TRBV7-2 combines with J gene TRBJ2-7, with 8 bases lining up with TRBD2. The CDR3 is made up of 13 amino acids. Germline V gives CDR1 SGHTA, CDR2 FQGNSA. With 1 base clipped from V and 6 bases from J, the junction kept 2 bases outside the gene matches. Written as DNA, the CDR3 is TGTGCCAGCAGCTTAGGACTAGCGCGCGAGCAGTACTTC. As protein: CASSLGLAREQYF.

This clonotype was seen a handful of times. CDR3 residues: CASSEARDRVGQPQHF. The CDR3 bases are TGTGCCAGCAGTGAGGCCCGGGACAGGGTTGGACAGCCCCAGCATTTT. The V gene is TRBV6-1, the J gene TRBJ1-5; 9 bases line up with TRBD1. The germline CDR1 and CDR2 sequences are MNHNS and SASEGT. The V and J ends lost 3 bases and 7 bases, in that order; junction bases with no gene match: 10. The CDR3 consists of 16 residues.

The chain is built from TRBV12-3 or TRBV12-4 and TRBJ2-1; a possible D gene is TRBD2 (6 bases). V was trimmed by 6 bases and J by 5 bases, leaving 20 bases between them. This CDR3 has 16 amino acids. CDR3 in DNA: TGTGCCAGCAGCCCCCTTACTAGCATACTACACAATGAGCAGTTCTTC. It encodes CASSPLTSILHNEQFF.

The V call is TRBV11-2, the J call TRBJ2-7, with 9 bases aligning to TRBD2. Germline CDR1 SGHAT, CDR2 FQNNGV. The CDR3 length is 19 residues. V trimming: 5 bases; J trimming: 1 base; junction bases outside the gene matches: 18. CDR3 coding DNA: TGTGCCAGCAGCCTAAGGGACAGTCCTTTAGCGGGGGTTTCCTACGAGCAGTACTTC. Protein: CASSLRDSPLAGVSYEQYF.

This clonotype was detected many times. The rearrangement uses TRBV2 and TRBJ1-1; no clear D gene. The CDR3 runs to 12 residues. In germline, CDR1 is SNHLY, CDR2 FYNNEI. The V and J ends lost 7 bases and 2 bases respectively, with 8 bases between them. The CDR3 reads CASKPQNTEAFF. In nucleotides, the CDR3 is TGTGCCAGCAAGCCCCAAAACACTGAAGCTTTCTTT.

The rearrangement uses TRBV5-1 and TRBJ1-2; 7 bases match TRBD1. The ends lost 4 bases at V and 7 bases at J; junction bases unmatched: 16. CDR1 and CDR2 from the germline V gene are SGHRS and YFSETQ. CDR3 length equals 16 residues. The CDR3 nucleotides read TGCGCCAGCAGCCTATACCGACAGGGCGGGATTTCTGGCTACACCTTC. Its protein is CASSLYRQGGISGYTF.

This clonotype was picked up many times. This chain links TRBV6-1 with TRBJ2-1; weak D call: TRBD2 (6 bases). Trimming pared 9 bases from V and 5 bases from J, leaving 17 bases between. The germline gives CDR1 MNHNS, CDR2 SASEGT. This CDR3 spans 14 amino acids. Written as DNA, the CDR3 is TGTGCCAGTGGTCGGGGGTTTGGGGACAATGAGCAGTTCTTC. This translates into CASGRGFGDNEQFF.

The rearrangement joins TRBV29-1 to TRBJ2-7; D is perhaps TRBD1 or TRBD2 (8 bases each). The V end was cut by 7 bases, the J end by 3 bases, with 22 bases between. CDR3 length: 15 residues. Germline V gene sequence: CDR1 SQVTM, CDR2 ANQGSEA. CDR3 nucleotide sequence: TGCAGCGGCCGACAGGGGTCGAGCGGGAGCTACGAGCAGTACTTC. Its protein is CSGRQGSSGSYEQYF.

This clonotype was observed a few times. The rearrangement uses TRBV20-1 and TRBJ1-1, with D tentatively TRBD1 (6 bases). Deletions cut 3 bases from V and 5 bases from J, with 16 bases between. CDR3 size: 14 residues. Germline V gene lookup returns CDR1 DFQATT and CDR2 SNEGSKA (reference sequence). CDR3 protein: CSASRTAGRTEAFF. The CDR3 DNA follows: TGCAGTGCTAGTCGGACAGCCGGACGGACTGAAGCTTTCTTT.

V usage is TRBV2 and J usage is TRBJ1-6; TRBD1 is a possible D gene (6 bases). CDR1 is SNHLY and CDR2 is FYNNEI in the germline V gene. The CDR3 length is 14 residues. The V gene lost 6 bases and the J gene lost 9 bases, with 15 bases spanning the gap. This CDR3 is CASSGQSGPSPLHF. The DNA for the CDR3 is TGTGCCAGCAGCGGACAGTCCGGTCCTTCACCCCTCCACTTT.